This T cell receptor (beta chain) was obtained from a study of beta chain features in type 1 diabetes. Expressed TCRB transcripts were sequenced because the isolated RNA had all been reverse transcribed beforehand. Clones were sequenced by immunoSEQ multiplex PCR, and TCRdb holds only the in-frame ones, with some missing. The sample carries about 220,000 clones, approximately 11% recorded once. Findings and limits, study-wide: Using cDNA template may skew counts toward highly expressing activated cells. PCR could preferentially amplify shorter templates, alike in patients and controls.

CDR1 and CDR2 (germline): SNHLY, FYNNEI. Trimming took 4 bases from V and 2 from J; bases not matched to a gene: 4. The CDR3 spans 15 residues. Turning to this clone: The antigen remains unidentified.

Sequenced: central memory CD4+ T cells from blood. The source is a young man in good health. V gene TRBV2 combines with J gene TRBJ2-4; 8 bases are a match to TRBD2. Here the CDR3 reads CASSGAGGSKNIQYF. CDR3 coding DNA: TGTGCCAGCAGTGGCGCGGGAGGTTCCAAAAACATTCAGTACTTC.